The 22 T cell receptor beta chains below were found in one sample sequenced in a study of T cell changes during pregnancy in multiple sclerosis. Clones were sequenced by immunoSEQ multiplex PCR, and TCRdb holds only the in-frame ones, with some missing. The sample yields more than 90,000 clones, around nine tenths seen once. Sequencing was performed on peripheral blood, taken in the third trimester of pregnancy. All receptors come from a female donor with multiple sclerosis, enrolled in a pregnancy study.

This chain uses TRBV6-5 with TRBJ2-4; D gene unclear. CDR3 length: 14 amino acids. CDR1 MNHEY and CDR2 SVGAGI come from the germline V gene. Trimming shortened V by 4 bases and J by 8 bases, and 15 bases separated the two germline ends. This CDR3 reads CASSLLGPPDIQYF. The CDR3 DNA follows: TGTGCCAGCAGTTTGCTAGGCCCTCCGGACATTCAGTACTTC.

This clone was observed once. The chain carries TRBV9 and TRBJ1-2; the D gene is possibly TRBD1 (6 bases). CDR3 length equals 14 residues. Germline V gene data show CDR1 as SGDLS and CDR2 as YYNGEE. Trimming removed 3 bases from V and 3 bases from J, with 12 bases in between. Written as DNA, the CDR3 is TGTGCCAGCAGCGCTTTCAAGGGGGACTATGGCTACACCTTC. Its translation is CASSAFKGDYGYTF.

This chain links TRBV29-1 with TRBJ1-1; TRBD1 matches 8 bases. Trimming at V came to 4 bases and at J to 5 bases, leaving 6 bases not matched to a gene. CDR1 and CDR2 (germline): SQVTM, ANQGSEA. CDR3 length: 13 amino acids. CDR3 sequence reads: CSVGKRQGTEAFF. The CDR3 DNA is TGCAGCGTTGGGAAACGACAGGGGACTGAAGCTTTCTTT.

The chain uses TRBV4-1 and TRBJ2-3; 13 bases align to TRBD2. Per germline, CDR1 MGHRA and CDR2 YSYEKL. CDR3 size: 18 residues. The J segment lost 2 bases and the V segment lost 3 bases, leaving 8 bases of the junction unmatched. This chain's CDR3 is CASSHETSGGAPTDTQYF. Written as DNA, the CDR3 is TGCGCCAGCAGCCACGAAACTAGCGGGGGGGCCCCCACAGATACGCAGTATTTT.

The V and J genes are TRBV10-3 and TRBJ1-5, with 9 positions matching TRBD1. Germline CDR1 is ENHRY and CDR2 is SYGVKD. V lost 11 bases, J lost 1 base, and 6 bases stayed unmatched. CDR3 length: 14 amino acids. CDR3 nucleotides: TGTGCCGTCGGACAGGGGAGAAGCAATCAGCCCCAGCATTTT. Encoded protein: CAVGQGRSNQPQHF.

The chain employs TRBV5-6 and TRBJ2-2, with D possibly matching TRBD2 (5 bases). Germline-derived CDR1 and CDR2 are SGHDT and YYEEEE. Trimming shortened V by 0 bases and J by 6 bases, and 9 bases separated the two germline ends. CDR3 length equals 14 residues. CDR3 amino acids: CASSLVRRAGELFF. The DNA for the CDR3 is TGTGCCAGCAGCTTGGTTCGGCGGGCCGGGGAGCTGTTTTTT.

The CDR3 DNA is TGTGCCAGCAGCTTAGGGCGGAGCACAGATACGCAGTATTTT. The encoded protein is CASSLGRSTDTQYF. The chain carries TRBV7-2 and TRBJ2-3; D is unclear. Germline V gives CDR1 SGHTA, CDR2 FQGNSA. Deletions cut 1 base from V and 0 bases from J, with 5 bases between. The CDR3 runs 14 residues.

The V gene is TRBV5-4, the J gene TRBJ2-2; TRBD2 matches 14 bases. The V segment lost 3 bases and the J segment 4 bases; nucleotides outside the gene matches: 2. The germline gives CDR1 SGHNT, CDR2 YYREEE (reference sequence). This CDR3 region has 16 residues. In DNA form, the CDR3 reads TGTGCCAGCAGCTCAGGACTAGCGGGAGGCACCGGGGAGCTGTTTTTT. It is translated as CASSSGLAGGTGELFF.

The chain is built from TRBV28 and TRBJ1-5; D remains ambiguous. The CDR3 length is 13 residues. V lost 7 bases to trimming and J lost 1 base, with 8 bases between them. The germline gives CDR1 MDHEN, CDR2 SYDVKM. The CDR3 sequence is CASKEGSNQPQHF. As DNA, the CDR3 is TGTGCCAGCAAGGAGGGAAGCAATCAGCCCCAGCATTTT.

The chain links TRBV6-5 to TRBJ1-1; 8 nucleotides align to TRBD1. Germline CDR1 and CDR2: MNHEY and SVGAGI. This CDR3 comprises 12 residues. V lost 2 bases, J lost 10 bases, and 3 bases stayed unmatched. The CDR3 protein is CASSYQGAGAFF. CDR3 sequence (DNA): TGTGCCAGCAGTTACCAGGGGGCTGGAGCTTTCTTT.

The V call is TRBV6-5, the J call TRBJ1-1, with 7 bases identical to TRBD1. This CDR3 has 13 amino acids. Trimming cost V 2 bases and J 6 bases; bases outside gene matches: 3. The V gene's germline CDR1 is MNHEY and CDR2 SVGAGI. This CDR3 reads CASSYPDRAEAFF. The CDR3 DNA follows: TGTGCCAGCAGTTACCCCGACAGGGCTGAAGCTTTCTTT.

This chain joins TRBV25-1 and TRBJ2-1; 7 nucleotides match TRBD2. After removal of 5 bases from V and 0 bases from J, the junction contained 10 bases not matched to a gene. The CDR3 sequence is 17 residues long. Germline V CDR1 and CDR2: MGHDK, SYGVNS. CDR3 nucleotide sequence: TGTGCCAGCAGTTCCCATCGTGGGGGGGGCTCCTACAATGAGCAGTTCTTC. As protein: CASSSHRGGGSYNEQFF.

The CDR3 sequence: CASSLGQAAANYGYTF. As DNA, the CDR3 is TGTGCCAGCAGCCTCGGACAGGCCGCAGCTAACTATGGCTACACCTTC. The chain links TRBV28 to TRBJ1-2, with 7 bases aligning to TRBD1. V lost 6 bases and J lost 0; bases outside the gene matches: 10. The germline V gene encodes CDR1 MDHEN and CDR2 SYDVKM. The CDR3 length is 16 residues.

The chain employs TRBV30 and TRBJ2-7; the D gene is possibly TRBD2 (6 bases). Germline V gene data show CDR1 as GTSNPN and CDR2 as SVGIG (reference sequence). This CDR3 contains 13 residues. Between the trimmed V and J ends, which lost 5 bases and 2 bases, there was a span of 13 bases. In DNA, the CDR3 is TGTGCCTGGGGACTACTAGCAACCTACGAGCAGTACTTC. Protein: CAWGLLATYEQYF.

The rearrangement links TRBV7-6 to TRBJ2-7; 7 bases line up with TRBD1. J lost 5 bases, V lost 5 bases, and 9 bases had no gene match. Germline CDR1 is SGHVS and CDR2 is FNYEAQ. CDR3 size: 14 residues. CDR3 sequence (DNA): TGTGCCAGCAGCAGAGGGGGCCCGAGGGACGAGCAGTACTTC. Residues: CASSRGGPRDEQYF. The full variable domain, rest sourced from reference TRBV7-6 and TRBJ2-7, is GAGVSQSPRYKVTKRGQDVALRCDPISGHVSLYWYRQALGQGPEFLTYFNYEAQQDKSGLPNDRFSAERPEGSISTLTIQRTEQRDSAMYRCASSRGGPRDEQYFGPGTRLTVT.

The chain links TRBV10-2 to TRBJ2-3; D possibly corresponds to TRBD1 (6 bases). Germline CDR1 and CDR2: WSHSY and SAAADI. Between the trimmed V and J ends, which lost 4 bases and 0 bases, there was a span of 17 bases. The CDR3 runs 17 residues. The CDR3 DNA reads as TGCGCCAGCAGTGCTATCAAGGGTAGGGGGAGCACAGATACGCAGTATTTT. Translated, it gives CASSAIKGRGSTDTQYF.

The rearrangement joins TRBV10-3 to TRBJ2-5, with D tentatively TRBD1 (6 bases). V was cut by 10 bases and J by 5 bases, with 17 bases left in between. From germline, CDR1 is ENHRY and CDR2 SYGVKD. The CDR3 totals 13 residues. The chain's CDR3 is CATGARAEETQYF. CDR3 nucleotide sequence: TGTGCCACAGGGGCCAGGGCCGAGGAGACCCAGTACTTC.

The chain's CDR3 is CASSAYRGGAQHF. CDR3 nucleotide sequence: TGCGCCAGCAGTGCTTACAGGGGAGGAGCCCAGCATTTT. The rearrangement uses TRBV10-1 and TRBJ1-5, with 7 bases aligning to TRBD1. V lost 4 bases, J lost 11 bases, and 8 bases stayed unmatched. The CDR3 is made up of 13 amino acids. In germline, CDR1 is WNHNN, CDR2 SYGVQD (reference sequence).

The CDR3 DNA is TGTGCCAGCAGCTCCCGGGTCTCCTACGAGCAGTACTTC. The encoded protein is CASSSRVSYEQYF. This sequence joins TRBV13 and TRBJ2-7; D ambiguous. From germline, CDR1 is PRHDT and CDR2 FYEKMQ (reference sequence). This CDR3 contains 13 residues. Trimming removed 4 bases from V and 0 bases from J, with 7 bases in between.

This clone is a singleton in its sample. The J gene is TRBJ2-1, the V gene TRBV7-2; possible D gene TRBD1, 6 bases. This CDR3 region has 13 residues. Trimming took off 5 bases at V and 8 bases at J, with 13 bases between the two ends. Looked up from germline, CDR1 is SGHTA and CDR2 is FQGNSA. The CDR3 region has the DNA TGTGCCAGCAGCGAGGGACAACAACATGAGCAGTTCTTC. Encoded protein: CASSEGQQHEQFF.

V and J are TRBV28 and TRBJ1-5, with TRBD1 matching over 7 bases. This CDR3 region has 14 residues. V dropped 6 bases and J dropped 5; count of bases not matched to a gene: 7. CDR1 is MDHEN and CDR2 is SYDVKM in the germline V gene. The CDR3 loop is CASRTTGVHQPQHF. For the CDR3, the DNA is TGTGCCAGCAGAACCACAGGGGTTCATCAGCCCCAGCATTTT.

The chain recombines TRBV5-4 with TRBJ1-4, with D perhaps matching TRBD1 (6 bases). Germline V gene sequence: CDR1 SGHNT, CDR2 YYREEE (reference sequence). The CDR3 extends over 14 amino acids. The V end lost 4 bases, the J end lost 8 bases, and 15 bases lay between the germline ends. The CDR3 nucleotides are TGTGCCAGCAGCAGCACAGGGAGTCAGGAAAAACTGTTTTTT. It codes for CASSSTGSQEKLFF.